A selection of T cell receptor beta chains follows, all from one sample in a study of blood T cell repertoires in COVID-19. TCRdb's copy holds only in-frame clones and misses some; the assay was immunoSEQ multiplex PCR. This sample carries about 310,000 clones, around nine tenths of them seen once, and the ten largest clones take 8% to 10%. The sample consisted of PBMCs or T cells enriched from blood (not recorded which). These receptors all stem from a woman aged 40 to 50 who had recovered from COVID-19. The CDR3 runs from the conserved cysteine through the conserved F or W. D genes are given only for firm matches. Clone sizes are given selectively: once, few, many, or a class where the clone is expanded.

size	V	D	J	CDR3	DNA
-	TRBV28	TRBD2	TRBJ2-3	CASSSTSGSSTDTQYF	TGTGCCAGCAGTTCTACTAGCGGGAGCAGCACAGATACGCAGTATTTT
-	TRBV3-1/TRBV3-2	TRBD1	TRBJ2-3	CASSPGTGGTDTQYF	TGTGCCAGCAGCCCGGGCACAGGGGGGACAGATACGCAGTATTTT
-	TRBV9	-	TRBJ2-1	CASSVGHSYNEQFF	TGTGCCAGCAGCGTAGGGCACTCCTACAATGAGCAGTTCTTC
-	TRBV29-1	-	TRBJ1-2	CSVVAAYGYTF	TGCAGCGTTGTGGCGGCCTATGGCTACACCTTC
once	TRBV10-3	TRBD2	TRBJ2-3	CAIGLAGGKDTQYF	TGTGCCATCGGACTAGCGGGGGGCAAGGATACGCAGTATTTT
once	TRBV7-2	-	TRBJ1-5	CASSLVGSSNQPQHF	TGTGCCAGCAGCTTAGTCGGGAGCTCGAATCAGCCCCAGCATTTT
-	TRBV18	-	TRBJ2-5	CASSPIDSQETQYF	TGTGCCAGCTCACCAATTGACAGCCAAGAGACCCAGTACTTC
-	TRBV5-4	TRBD2	TRBJ2-1	CASSSPRGGSNEQFF	TGTGCCAGCAGCTCCCCCCGGGGCGGGAGCAATGAGCAGTTCTTC
-	TRBV30	-	TRBJ1-6	CAWSVPGGSYNSPLHF	TGTGCCTGGAGTGTACCCGGGGGTTCCTATAATTCACCCCTCCACTTT
-	TRBV19	TRBD2	TRBJ2-1	CASSIGGSGASYNEQFF	TGTGCCAGTAGTATAGGGGGTAGCGGGGCGTCCTACAATGAGCAGTTCTTC
-	TRBV6-2/TRBV6-3	-	TRBJ2-2	CASSYDRRANTGELFF	TGTGCCAGCAGTTACGACAGGCGGGCGAACACCGGGGAGCTGTTTTTT
-	TRBV3-1/TRBV3-2	-	TRBJ1-1	CASSQGQGGVEAFF	TGTGCCAGCAGCCAAGGGCAGGGAGGTGTTGAAGCTTTCTTT
-	TRBV28	TRBD1	TRBJ1-1	CASSSPRQGRNTEAFF	TGTGCCAGCAGTTCCCCCCGACAGGGCCGGAACACTGAAGCTTTCTTT
-	TRBV19	-	TRBJ1-5	CASTPQGLDNQPQHF	TGTGCCAGTACCCCCCAGGGCCTCGACAATCAGCCCCAGCATTTT
once	TRBV4-3	-	TRBJ2-5	CASSQDRGETQYF	TGCGCCAGCAGCCAAGATCGGGGGGAGACCCAGTACTTC
-	TRBV4-1	-	TRBJ1-2	CASSQPGTLTF	TGCGCCAGCAGCCAACCCGGGACACTCACCTTC
-	TRBV11-2	-	TRBJ1-5	CASSLEGAYQPQHF	TGTGCCAGCAGCTTAGAAGGGGCCTATCAGCCCCAGCATTTT
-	TRBV6-1	TRBD2	TRBJ2-5	CASSDKRGKEGTQYF	TGTGCCAGCAGTGATAAGCGGGGAAAAGAAGGGACCCAGTACTTC
-	TRBV7-9	TRBD1	TRBJ1-6	CASNPPGQHNSPLHF	TGTGCCAGCAACCCCCCGGGACAGCATAATTCACCCCTCCACTTT
-	TRBV6-2/TRBV6-3	TRBD2	TRBJ2-3	CASSSLAGEGTQYF	TGTGCCAGCAGTTCCCTAGCGGGAGAGGGTACGCAGTATTTT
-	TRBV6-5	TRBD1	TRBJ1-2	CASTQGAGGYTF	TGTGCCAGCACTCAGGGGGCTGGCGGCTACACCTTC
-	TRBV19	-	TRBJ1-2	CASSSRAGTNYGYTF	TGTGCCAGTAGCTCCAGGGCGGGAACTAACTATGGCTACACCTTC
-	TRBV15	-	TRBJ2-5	CATSKSGVEETQYF	TGTGCCACCAGCAAGTCGGGAGTGGAGGAGACCCAGTACTTC
-	TRBV7-3	-	TRBJ1-1	CASPPGDTEAFF	TGTGCCAGCCCTCCCGGGGACACTGAAGCTTTCTTT
-	TRBV19	TRBD1	TRBJ2-5	CASSPEGATRSWETQYF	TGTGCCAGTAGTCCAGAGGGGGCAACGCGGAGTTGGGAGACCCAGTACTTC
-	TRBV6-5	-	TRBJ1-6	CASNPTNYNSPLHF	TGTGCCAGCAACCCAACAAATTATAATTCACCCCTCCACTTT
-	TRBV19	-	TRBJ2-1	CASSIRPGDYNEQFF	TGTGCCAGTAGTATTCGTCCGGGAGACTACAATGAGCAGTTCTTC
-	TRBV9	-	TRBJ2-7	CASRDSSYEQYF	TGTGCCAGCAGGGACTCCTCCTACGAGCAGTACTTC
-	TRBV7-9	-	TRBJ2-7	CASSLVQLQDEQYF	TGTGCCAGCAGCTTAGTACAACTTCAGGACGAGCAGTACTTC
-	TRBV18	-	TRBJ2-5	CASSWGGPETQYF	TGTGCCAGCTCCTGGGGCGGTCCGGAGACCCAGTACTTC
-	TRBV29-1	TRBD1	TRBJ1-2	CSAFGQGKNYGYTF	TGCAGCGCCTTCGGACAGGGTAAAAACTATGGCTACACCTTC
-	TRBV9	-	TRBJ2-1	CASTARSGASEQFF	TGTGCCAGCACCGCAAGGAGCGGAGCCAGTGAGCAGTTCTTC
-	TRBV4-2	TRBD1	TRBJ1-3	CASSQGYRGTTGNTIYF	TGTGCCAGCAGCCAAGGGTACAGGGGTACGACTGGAAACACCATATATTTT
-	TRBV7-2	TRBD2	TRBJ2-3	CASSVMGGRGEDTQYF	TGTGCCAGCAGCGTCATGGGCGGGAGAGGGGAAGATACGCAGTATTTT
-	TRBV9	TRBD2	TRBJ2-7	CASSPRLGTSGSYEQYF	TGTGCCAGCAGCCCCAGACTCGGGACTAGCGGGAGTTACGAGCAGTACTTC
-	TRBV7-2	-	TRBJ1-5	CASSLQGTNQPQHF	TGTGCCAGCAGCTTACAGGGGACAAATCAGCCCCAGCATTTT
once	TRBV29-1	TRBD1	TRBJ1-2	CSVGGLTGSNYGYTF	TGCAGCGTTGGGGGTTTGACAGGGAGCAACTATGGCTACACCTTC
-	TRBV2	-	TRBJ1-2	CASSPTDARGYTF	TGTGCCAGCAGCCCGACAGATGCTCGCGGCTACACCTTC
-	TRBV28	-	TRBJ1-5	CASSLLQGYSNQPQHF	TGTGCCAGCAGTTTACTCCAGGGATATAGCAATCAGCCCCAGCATTTT
-	TRBV3-1/TRBV3-2	-	TRBJ2-5	CASSQDVGAQYF	TGTGCCAGCAGCCAAGATGTAGGGGCCCAGTACTTC
-	TRBV4-3	TRBD1	TRBJ1-2	CASSLDRASYGYTF	TGCGCCAGCAGCCTCGACAGGGCTTCCTATGGCTACACCTTC
-	TRBV6-5	-	TRBJ1-4	CASRDGTTNEKLFF	TGTGCCAGCAGGGACGGGACAACTAATGAAAAACTGTTTTTT
-	TRBV19	TRBD2	TRBJ2-1	CASSIDNLAGTYNEQFF	TGTGCCAGTAGTATAGATAACCTAGCGGGGACCTACAATGAGCAGTTCTTC
once	TRBV11-2	-	TRBJ2-3	CASSLGSRPSTDTQYF	TGTGCCAGCAGCTTAGGTAGCAGACCTAGCACAGATACGCAGTATTTT
-	TRBV5-4	TRBD1	TRBJ2-5	CASSSGTEETQYF	TGTGCCAGCAGCTCTGGGACAGAAGAGACCCAGTACTTC
-	TRBV5-1	-	TRBJ1-2	CASSVDGGLLYGYTF	TGCGCCAGCAGCGTAGACGGAGGACTATTATATGGCTACACCTTC
-	TRBV27	TRBD2	TRBJ2-5	CASSLVSGGASQYF	TGTGCCAGCAGTTTGGTTAGCGGGGGCGCATCTCAGTACTTC
-	TRBV28	-	TRBJ2-5	CASRPADSPAQETQYF	TGTGCCAGCAGGCCTGCGGACAGTCCTGCCCAAGAGACCCAGTACTTC
few	TRBV28	-	TRBJ1-4	CASSINTGHSSEKLFF	TGTGCCAGCAGTATCAATACAGGGCATAGTTCTGAAAAACTGTTTTTT
-	TRBV11-3	TRBD1	TRBJ1-1	CASSLRTGGEAFF	TGTGCCAGCAGCTTACGAACAGGGGGTGAAGCTTTCTTT
-	TRBV5-4	TRBD2	TRBJ2-1	CASSGGTSGDYNEQFF	TGTGCCAGCAGCGGAGGGACTAGCGGGGACTACAATGAGCAGTTCTTC
-	TRBV10-3	-	TRBJ2-7	CAISEEGLSSYEQYF	TGTGCCATCAGTGAAGAGGGATTGAGCTCCTACGAGCAGTACTTC
-	TRBV19	-	TRBJ1-5	CASSIVTGAGMTQHF	TGTGCCAGTAGTATAGTAACCGGGGCGGGGATGACCCAGCATTTT
-	TRBV19	TRBD2	TRBJ2-1	CASSIDPGTSGHEQFF	TGTGCCAGTAGTATAGACCCAGGGACTAGCGGTCATGAGCAGTTCTTC
-	TRBV9	TRBD1	TRBJ1-4	CASSERQGGGKLFF	TGTGCCAGCAGCGAACGACAGGGTGGGGGGAAACTGTTTTTT
-	TRBV5-4	TRBD1	TRBJ1-3	CASSLRQGAGGNTIYF	TGTGCCAGCAGCCTAAGACAGGGGGCCGGTGGAAACACCATATATTTT
-	TRBV7-2	TRBD2	TRBJ2-3	CASRTSGGWDTQYF	TGTGCCAGCAGGACTAGCGGGGGTTGGGATACGCAGTATTTT
-	TRBV24-1	-	TRBJ1-2	CATSLSGDFGYTF	TGTGCCACCAGTTTGTCCGGGGATTTTGGCTACACCTTC